This T cell receptor beta chain originates from a study of T cell responses to AZD1222 COVID-19 vaccine. Produced via immunoSEQ multiplex PCR; TCRdb's table is partial and in-frame only. This sample has 130,000 to 150,000 clones, with about 90% found just once. Findings and limits, study-wide: Mostly white British, mostly female donors; authors suggested clonal diversity may be underestimated.

This clone was detected a few times. Its specificity is not known. Specimen: peripheral blood, collected on day 0 of AZD1222 vaccination. The source is an adult in good health.

The CDR3 here is CASSDVPMELFF. CDR3 sequence (DNA): TGTGCCAGCAGTGACGTCCCGATGGAGCTGTTTTTT. This chain uses TRBV6-1 with TRBJ2-2; D not resolved. This CDR3 contains 12 residues. Germline assignment: CDR1 MNHNS and CDR2 SASEGT. The V end was cut by 3 bases, the J end by 10 bases, with 9 bases between.